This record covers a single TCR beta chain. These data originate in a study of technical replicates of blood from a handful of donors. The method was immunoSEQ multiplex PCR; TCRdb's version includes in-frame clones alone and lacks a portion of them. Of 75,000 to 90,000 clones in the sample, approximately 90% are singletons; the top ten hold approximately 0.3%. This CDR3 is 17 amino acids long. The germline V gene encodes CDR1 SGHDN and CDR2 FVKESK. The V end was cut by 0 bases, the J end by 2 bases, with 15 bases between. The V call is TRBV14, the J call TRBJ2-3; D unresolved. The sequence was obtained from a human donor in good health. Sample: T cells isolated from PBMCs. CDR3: CASSQDGPLGYTDTQYF. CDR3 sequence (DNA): TGTGCCAGCAGCCAAGATGGGCCACTCGGCTACACAGATACGCAGTATTTT.